The clone carrying this T cell receptor (beta chain) turned up a few times. The antigen is unknown. The CDR3 totals 18 residues. Germline-derived CDR1 and CDR2 are SGHKS and YYEKEE (reference sequence). The V end lost 0 bases, the J end lost 2 bases, and 15 bases lay between the germline ends. This sample stems from a study of T-cell reconstitution after alpha-beta-depleted transplantation in children. General study findings and limits: Where some patients showed high TCRbeta diversity at day 60, it came from recipient T cells and thymic progenitors that had survived. Roughly two months post-transplant, alpha-beta T cells reportedly originated from several hundred graft clones that had expanded. One year post-transplant, T-cell counts and diversity were largely derived from T cells produced anew.

For TCRbeta, the library was prepared with unique molecular identifiers. Using its own MiXCR run on the PCR reads, TCRdb lists one record per CDR3 protein. This sample has around 700,000 distinct CDR3 sequences, with less than 15% found just once. This chain connects TRBV5-5 to TRBJ2-6; unclear D gene. The TCR sequence derives from a girl aged 2-10 years with congenital amegakaryocytic thrombocytopenia, due to receive a stem cell transplant. Sequencing used PBMCs, obtained before TCRalphabeta/CD19-depleted stem cell transplant. The CDR3 is CASSLVFPNFAGANVLTF. CDR3 nucleotide sequence: TGTGCCAGCAGCTTGGTTTTCCCTAATTTTGCTGGGGCCAACGTCCTGACTTTC.